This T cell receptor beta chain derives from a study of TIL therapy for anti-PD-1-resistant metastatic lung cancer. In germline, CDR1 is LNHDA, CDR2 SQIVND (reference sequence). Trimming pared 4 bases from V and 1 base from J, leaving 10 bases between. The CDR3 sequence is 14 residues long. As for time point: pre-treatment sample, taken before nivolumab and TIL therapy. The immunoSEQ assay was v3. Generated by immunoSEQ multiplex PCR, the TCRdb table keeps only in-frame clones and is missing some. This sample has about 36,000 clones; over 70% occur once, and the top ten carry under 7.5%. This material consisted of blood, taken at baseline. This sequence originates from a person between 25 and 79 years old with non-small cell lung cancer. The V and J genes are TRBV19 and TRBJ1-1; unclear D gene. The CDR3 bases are TGTGCCAGTAGTACCGACTCCAGGAACACTGAAGCTTTCTTT. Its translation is CASSTDSRNTEAFF.